What follows are 12 T cell receptor beta chains derived from one specimen sequenced in a study of cytomegalovirus exposure and HLA in healthy donors. 13 Jbeta primers and 60 Vbeta primers were used for the PCR. Profiled with immunoSEQ multiplex PCR; TCRdb holds only in-frame clones, not every one. The sample shows about 150,000 clones, roughly 75% of them seen only once. Sequencing used PBMCs. The receptors were gathered from a man aged 18-30 years in good health and CMV-seropositive.

The chain combines TRBV7-6 with TRBJ2-7; D might be TRBD1 (5 bases). The CDR3 loop spans 14 amino acids. V gave up 5 bases and J gave up 0 bases, with 11 bases separating them. The germline CDR1 and CDR2 sequences are SGHVS and FNYEAQ. The CDR3 is CASSPAGNSYEQYF. The CDR3 DNA is TGTGCCAGCAGCCCCGCAGGGAACTCCTACGAGCAGTACTTC.

This chain uses TRBV30 with TRBJ1-2; 8 bases line up with TRBD1. V was clipped by 5 bases and J by 3 bases; unmatched bases: 5. The CDR3 has 13 residues. The germline gives CDR1 GTSNPN, CDR2 SVGIG (reference sequence). CDR3 sequence (DNA): TGTGCCTGGGGACAGGGTATCGACTATGGCTACACCTTC. Translated: CAWGQGIDYGYTF.

This clone was seen only once. The chain joins TRBV28 to TRBJ2-7; 8 nucleotides line up with TRBD1. From germline, CDR1 is MDHEN and CDR2 SYDVKM. The CDR3 loop spans 15 amino acids. Germline trimming cut 5 bases from V and 2 bases from J; bases unmatched to any gene: 8. CDR3 bases: TGTGCCAGCAGTGTTTTTGCAGGGGGCCCCTACGAGCAGTACTTC. Its translation: CASSVFAGGPYEQYF.

The chain joins TRBV18 to TRBJ2-7; TRBD2 might be the D (6 bases). The CDR3 is 14 amino acids. In germline, CDR1 is KGHSH, CDR2 LQKENI. Between the trimmed V and J ends, which lost 5 bases and 6 bases, there was a span of 17 bases. CDR3 sequence: CASSAGTIGSEQYF. The CDR3 DNA reads as TGTGCCAGCTCAGCGGGGACCATAGGCAGCGAGCAGTACTTC. Full variable domain (remainder filled in from reference TRBV18 and TRBJ2-7): NAGVMQNPRHLVRRRGQEARLRCSPMKGHSHVYWYRQLPEEGLKFMVYLQKENIIDESGMPKERFSAEFPKEGPSILRIQQVVRGDSAAYFCASSAGTIGSEQYFGPGTRLTVT.

V and J are TRBV27 and TRBJ2-7; TRBD2 agrees at 13 bases. Looked up from germline, CDR1 is MNHEY and CDR2 is SMNVEV (reference sequence). The V and J ends lost 5 bases and 6 bases, in that order; junction bases with no gene match: 7. The CDR3 spans 15 residues. The CDR3 sequence is CASSPGLAGVREQYF. In nucleotides, the CDR3 is TGTGCCAGCAGTCCTGGACTAGCGGGGGTACGCGAGCAGTACTTC.

V gene TRBV7-2 combines with J gene TRBJ2-7; D is perhaps TRBD2 (6 bases). Trimming took 6 bases from V and 0 from J, leaving 12 bases between them. Germline V gene lookup returns CDR1 SGHTA and CDR2 FQGNSA. This CDR3 has 14 residues. The CDR3 region has the DNA TGTGCCAGCAGTAGTCGGGGGACCTCCTACGAGCAGTACTTC. This codes for CASSSRGTSYEQYF.

This chain uses TRBV5-1 with TRBJ1-2; a possible D gene is TRBD1 (6 bases). V was cut by 4 bases and J by 2 bases, with 9 bases left in between. Germline CDR1 is SGHRS and CDR2 is YFSETQ. CDR3 size: 13 residues. The CDR3 reads CASSRDTNYGYTF. Here the CDR3 DNA reads TGCGCCAGCAGCCGGGACACCAACTATGGCTACACCTTC.

This chain connects TRBV30 to TRBJ2-5; TRBD2 matches 8 bases. This CDR3 is built from 16 residues. J lost 5 bases, V lost 5 bases, and 16 bases had no gene match. The germline gives CDR1 GTSNPN, CDR2 SVGIG (reference sequence). The CDR3 region has the DNA TGTGCCTGGTCGGACCCCGGGAGGGCCAGTTCGGAGACCCAGTACTTC. This translates into CAWSDPGRASSETQYF.

This clone was detected a few times. V is TRBV19 and J is TRBJ1-4, with a tentative D call TRBD1 (6 bases). Germline loops: CDR1 LNHDA, CDR2 SQIVND (reference sequence). V was shortened by 5 bases and J by 6 bases, with 13 bases between the two germline ends. The CDR3 contains 14 residues. The CDR3 protein is CASSPLGGDEKLFF. The DNA of the CDR3 is TGTGCCAGTAGTCCCCTAGGGGGAGATGAAAAACTGTTTTTT.

The chain recombines TRBV5-1 with TRBJ2-7, with 9 bases fitting TRBD1. With V trimmed by 2 bases and J by 4 bases, 7 bases remained unmatched. CDR3 length equals 15 residues. Germline CDR1 is SGHRS and CDR2 is YFSETQ. The CDR3 spells CASSFGPGTGYEQYF. The CDR3, as DNA: TGCGCCAGCAGCTTTGGTCCCGGGACAGGGTACGAGCAGTACTTC.

This rearrangement joins TRBV6-5 to TRBJ1-6; D is unclear. This CDR3 spans 12 amino acids. V was pared by 2 bases and J by 7 bases, with 3 bases between. The germline V gene has CDR1 MNHEY and CDR2 SVGAGI. As DNA, the CDR3 is TGTGCCAGCAGTTACCAGAATTCACCCCTCCACTTT. Its protein is CASSYQNSPLHF.

The J gene is TRBJ2-1, the V gene TRBV29-1; 8 nucleotides match TRBD1. This CDR3 contains 10 residues. After removal of 6 bases from V and 16 bases from J, the junction contained 8 bases not matched to a gene. The germline gives CDR1 SQVTM, CDR2 ANQGSEA. This chain's CDR3 is CSVTTGVDFF. The CDR3 DNA reads as TGCAGCGTAACGACAGGGGTAGATTTCTTC.